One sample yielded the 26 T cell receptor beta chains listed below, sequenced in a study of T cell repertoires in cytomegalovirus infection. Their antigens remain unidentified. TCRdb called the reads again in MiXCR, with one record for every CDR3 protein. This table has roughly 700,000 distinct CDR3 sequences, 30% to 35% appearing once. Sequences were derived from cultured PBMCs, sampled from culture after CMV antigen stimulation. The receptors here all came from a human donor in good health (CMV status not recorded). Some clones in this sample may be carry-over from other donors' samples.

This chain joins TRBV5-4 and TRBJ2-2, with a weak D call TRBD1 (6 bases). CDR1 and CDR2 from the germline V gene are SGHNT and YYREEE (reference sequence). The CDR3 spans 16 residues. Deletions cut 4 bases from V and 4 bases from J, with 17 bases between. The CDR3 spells CASSHQGGVSTGELFF. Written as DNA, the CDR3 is TGTGCCAGCAGCCACCAAGGGGGAGTGAGCACCGGGGAGCTGTTTTTT.

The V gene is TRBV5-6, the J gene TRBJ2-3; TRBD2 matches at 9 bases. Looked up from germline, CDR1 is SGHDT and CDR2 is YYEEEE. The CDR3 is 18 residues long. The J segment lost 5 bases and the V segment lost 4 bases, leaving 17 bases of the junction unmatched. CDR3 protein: CASSVTSGSFGWGDTQYF. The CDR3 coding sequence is TGTGCCAGCAGCGTCACTAGCGGGTCCTTCGGGTGGGGAGATACGCAGTATTTT. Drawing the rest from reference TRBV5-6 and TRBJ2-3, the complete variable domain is DAGVTQSPTHLIKTRGQQVTLRCSPKSGHDTVSWYQQALGQGPQFIFQYYEEEERQRGNFPDRFSGHQFPNYSSELNVNALLLGDSALYLCASSVTSGSFGWGDTQYFGPGTRLTVL.

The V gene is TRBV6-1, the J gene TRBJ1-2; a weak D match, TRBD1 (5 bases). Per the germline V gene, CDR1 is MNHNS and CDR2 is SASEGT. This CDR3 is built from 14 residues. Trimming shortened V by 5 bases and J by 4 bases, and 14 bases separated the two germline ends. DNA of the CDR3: TGTGCCAGCAGTTACGGGGGAGGAAGCTATGGCTACACCTTC. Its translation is CASSYGGGSYGYTF.

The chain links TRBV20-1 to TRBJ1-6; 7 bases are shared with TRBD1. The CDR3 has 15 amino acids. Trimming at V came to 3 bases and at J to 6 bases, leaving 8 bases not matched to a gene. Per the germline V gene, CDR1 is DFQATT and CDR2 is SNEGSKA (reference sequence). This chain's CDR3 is CSARLTGPFNSPLHF. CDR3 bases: TGCAGTGCTAGGCTGACAGGGCCTTTTAATTCACCCCTCCACTTT.

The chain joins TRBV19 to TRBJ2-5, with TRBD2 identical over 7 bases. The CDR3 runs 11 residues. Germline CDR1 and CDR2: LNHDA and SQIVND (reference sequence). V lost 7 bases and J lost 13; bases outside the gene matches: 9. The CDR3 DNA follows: TGTGCCAGTATGAGTGGCGGGAGTCCGTACTTC. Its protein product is CASMSGGSPYF.

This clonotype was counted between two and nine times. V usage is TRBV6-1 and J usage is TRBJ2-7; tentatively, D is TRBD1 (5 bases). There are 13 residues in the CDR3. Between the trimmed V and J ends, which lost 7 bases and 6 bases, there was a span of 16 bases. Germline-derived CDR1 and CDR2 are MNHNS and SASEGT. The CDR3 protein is CASNPSSGREQYF. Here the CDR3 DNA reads TGTGCCAGCAACCCGAGTTCAGGGCGCGAGCAGTACTTC.

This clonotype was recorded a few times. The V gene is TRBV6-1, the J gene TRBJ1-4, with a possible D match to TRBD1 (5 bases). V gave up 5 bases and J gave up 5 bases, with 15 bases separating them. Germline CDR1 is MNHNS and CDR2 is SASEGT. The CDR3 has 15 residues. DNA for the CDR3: TGTGCCAGCAGTATACACGGGGCGAGAAATGAAAAACTGTTTTTT. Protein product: CASSIHGARNEKLFF.

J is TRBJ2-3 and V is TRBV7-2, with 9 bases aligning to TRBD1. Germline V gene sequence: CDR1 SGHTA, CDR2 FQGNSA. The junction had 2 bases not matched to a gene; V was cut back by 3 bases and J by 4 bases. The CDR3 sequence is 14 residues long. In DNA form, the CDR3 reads TGTGCCAGCAGCTTTACAGGGGGCGCAGATACGCAGTATTTT. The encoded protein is CASSFTGGADTQYF.

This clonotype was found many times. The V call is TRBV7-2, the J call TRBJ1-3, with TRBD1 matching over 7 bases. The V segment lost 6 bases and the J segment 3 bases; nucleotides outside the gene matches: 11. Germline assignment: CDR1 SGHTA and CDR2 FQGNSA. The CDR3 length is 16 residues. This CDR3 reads CASSKTGVWGGNTIYF. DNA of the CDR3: TGTGCCAGCAGTAAAACAGGGGTATGGGGTGGAAACACCATATATTTT.

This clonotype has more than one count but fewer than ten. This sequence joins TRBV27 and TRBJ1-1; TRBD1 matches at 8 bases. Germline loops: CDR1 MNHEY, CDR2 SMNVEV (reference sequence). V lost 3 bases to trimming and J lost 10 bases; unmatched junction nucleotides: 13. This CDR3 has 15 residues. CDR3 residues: CASSFGRGRPEVAFF. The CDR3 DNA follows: TGTGCCAGCAGTTTTGGCAGGGGGCGGCCAGAGGTAGCTTTCTTT.

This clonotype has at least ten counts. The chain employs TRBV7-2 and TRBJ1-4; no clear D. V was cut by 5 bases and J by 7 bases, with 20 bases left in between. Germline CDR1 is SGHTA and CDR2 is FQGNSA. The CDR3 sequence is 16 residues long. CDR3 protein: CASSVDRVPVREKLFF. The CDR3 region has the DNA TGTGCCAGCAGCGTCGACCGGGTACCTGTACGTGAAAAACTGTTTTTT.

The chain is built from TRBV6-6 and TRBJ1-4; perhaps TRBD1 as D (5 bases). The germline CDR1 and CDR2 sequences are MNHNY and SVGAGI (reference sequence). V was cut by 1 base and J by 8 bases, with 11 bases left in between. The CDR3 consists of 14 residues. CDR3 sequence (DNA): TGTGCCAGCAGTTACTATCAGGGTTTGGAAAAACTGTTTTTT. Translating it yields CASSYYQGLEKLFF.

CDR3 amino acids: CSARDLGQGWTEAFF. CDR3 DNA: TGCAGTGCTAGAGATCTGGGGCAGGGGTGGACTGAAGCTTTCTTT. The chain employs TRBV20-1 and TRBJ1-1; D is possibly TRBD1 (6 bases). The CDR3 has 15 amino acids. Germline values: CDR1 DFQATT, CDR2 SNEGSKA (reference sequence). V shed 0 bases and J shed 5 bases, with 16 bases lying between them.

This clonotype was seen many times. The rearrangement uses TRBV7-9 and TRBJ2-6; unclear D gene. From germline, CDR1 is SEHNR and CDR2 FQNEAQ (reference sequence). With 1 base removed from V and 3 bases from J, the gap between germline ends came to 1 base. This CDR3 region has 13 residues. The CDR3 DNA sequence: TGTGCCAGCAGCTTAGGTGGGGCCAACGTCCTGACTTTC. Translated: CASSLGGANVLTF.

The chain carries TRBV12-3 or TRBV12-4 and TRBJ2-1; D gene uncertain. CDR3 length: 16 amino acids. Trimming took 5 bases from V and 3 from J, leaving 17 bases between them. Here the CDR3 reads CASSHQVDTFYNEQFF. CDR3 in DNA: TGTGCCAGCAGTCATCAAGTTGACACGTTCTACAATGAGCAGTTCTTC.

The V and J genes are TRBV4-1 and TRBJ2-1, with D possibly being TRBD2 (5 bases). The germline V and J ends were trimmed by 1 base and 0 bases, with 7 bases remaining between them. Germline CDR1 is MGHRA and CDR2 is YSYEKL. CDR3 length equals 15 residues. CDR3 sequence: CASSQGRFSYNEQFF. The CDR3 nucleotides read TGCGCCAGCAGCCAAGGGAGGTTCTCCTACAATGAGCAGTTCTTC.

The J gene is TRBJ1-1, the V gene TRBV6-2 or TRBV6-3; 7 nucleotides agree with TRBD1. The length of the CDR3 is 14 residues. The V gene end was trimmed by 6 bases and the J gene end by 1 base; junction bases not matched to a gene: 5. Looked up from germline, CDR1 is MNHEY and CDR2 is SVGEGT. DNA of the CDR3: TGTGCCAGCAGGGACAGGTCGCAGAACACTGAAGCTTTCTTT. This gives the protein CASRDRSQNTEAFF.

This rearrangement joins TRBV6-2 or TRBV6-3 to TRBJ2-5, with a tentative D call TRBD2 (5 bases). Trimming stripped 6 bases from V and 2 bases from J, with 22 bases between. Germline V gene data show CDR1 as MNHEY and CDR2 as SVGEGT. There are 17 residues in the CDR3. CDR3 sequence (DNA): TGTGCCAGCAGCCCTAGGTTTCATTTTCGGGAACAAGAGACCCAGTACTTC. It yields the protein CASSPRFHFREQETQYF.

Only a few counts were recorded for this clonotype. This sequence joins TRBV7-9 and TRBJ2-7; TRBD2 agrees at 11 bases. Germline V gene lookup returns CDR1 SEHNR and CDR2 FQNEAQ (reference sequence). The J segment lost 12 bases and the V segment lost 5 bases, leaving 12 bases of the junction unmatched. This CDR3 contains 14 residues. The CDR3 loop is CASSPPTLAGELYF. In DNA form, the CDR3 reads TGTGCCAGCAGCCCCCCGACACTAGCGGGAGAACTGTACTTC. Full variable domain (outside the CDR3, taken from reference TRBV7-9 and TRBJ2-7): DTGVSQNPRHKITKRGQNVTFRCDPISEHNRLYWYRQTLGQGPEFLTYFQNEAQLEKSRLLSDRFSAERPKGSFSTLEIQRTEQGDSAMYLCASSPPTLAGELYFGPGTRLTVT.

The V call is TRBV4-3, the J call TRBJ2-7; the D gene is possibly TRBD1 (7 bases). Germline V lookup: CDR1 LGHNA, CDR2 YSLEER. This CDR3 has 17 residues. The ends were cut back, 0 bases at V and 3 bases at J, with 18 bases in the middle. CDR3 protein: CASSQEFDPQGGYEQYF. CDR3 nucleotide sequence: TGCGCCAGCAGCCAAGAATTCGACCCCCAGGGGGGCTACGAGCAGTACTTC.

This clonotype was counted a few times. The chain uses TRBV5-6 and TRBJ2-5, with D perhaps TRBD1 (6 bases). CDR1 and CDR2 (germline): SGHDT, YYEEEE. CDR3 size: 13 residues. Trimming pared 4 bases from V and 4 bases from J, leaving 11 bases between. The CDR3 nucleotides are TGTGCCAGCAGCCTGGGACACTTAGAGACCCAGTACTTC. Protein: CASSLGHLETQYF.

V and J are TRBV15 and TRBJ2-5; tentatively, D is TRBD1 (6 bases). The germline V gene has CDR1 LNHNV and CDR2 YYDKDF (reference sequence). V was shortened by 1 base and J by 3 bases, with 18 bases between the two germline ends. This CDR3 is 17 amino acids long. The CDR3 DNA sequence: TGTGCCACCAGCAGAGGTGCCCCGGGACACTATAAAGAGACCCAGTACTTC. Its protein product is CATSRGAPGHYKETQYF.

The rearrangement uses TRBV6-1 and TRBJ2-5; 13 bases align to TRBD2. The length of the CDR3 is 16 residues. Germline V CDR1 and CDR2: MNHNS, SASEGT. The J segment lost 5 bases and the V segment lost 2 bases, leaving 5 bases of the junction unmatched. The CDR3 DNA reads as TGTGCCAGCAGTGAACCCGGACTAGCGGGGGAGGAGACCCAGTACTTC. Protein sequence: CASSEPGLAGEETQYF.

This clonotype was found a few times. The CDR3 here is CARPCGDRGYEQYF. CDR3 DNA: TGTGCCAGGCCGTGTGGGGACAGGGGCTACGAGCAGTACTTC. The genes are TRBV12-3 or TRBV12-4 and TRBJ2-7; 10 nucleotides line up with TRBD1. The junction had 8 bases not matched to a gene; V was cut back by 9 bases and J by 3 bases. The CDR3 loop spans 14 amino acids.

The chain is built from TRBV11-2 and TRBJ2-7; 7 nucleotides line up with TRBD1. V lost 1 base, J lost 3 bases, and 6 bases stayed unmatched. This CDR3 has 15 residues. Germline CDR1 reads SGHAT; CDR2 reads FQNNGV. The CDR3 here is CASSLVTGTDYEQYF. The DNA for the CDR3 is TGTGCCAGCAGCTTAGTTACCGGGACAGACTACGAGCAGTACTTC.

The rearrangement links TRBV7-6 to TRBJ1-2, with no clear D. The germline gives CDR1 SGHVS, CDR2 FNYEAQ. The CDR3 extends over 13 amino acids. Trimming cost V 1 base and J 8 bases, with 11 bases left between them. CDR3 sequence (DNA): TGTGCCAGCAGCTTAGAAGGGATTACAGGCTACACCTTC. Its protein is CASSLEGITGYTF.